The 14 T cell receptor beta chains presented below share a single source sample, sequenced in a study of cytomegalovirus exposure and HLA in healthy donors. PCR involved 60 Vbeta and 13 Jbeta primers. Assay: immunoSEQ multiplex PCR; the TCRdb copy retains only in-frame clones and omits some. The data contain 300,000 or so clones, almost 85% of them singletons. The material sequenced was PBMCs. All receptors derive from a woman aged 35 to 49 in good health and CMV-seropositive.

This chain joins TRBV7-8 and TRBJ2-1; 14 bases match TRBD2. V shed 5 bases, J shed 8 bases, and the junction held 8 bases outside the gene matches. Germline CDR1 is SGHVS and CDR2 is FQNEAQ. The CDR3 runs 16 residues. The CDR3 loop reads CASSRTTSGRAYEQFF. The CDR3 DNA sequence: TGTGCCAGCAGCCGAACGACTAGCGGGAGGGCGTATGAGCAGTTCTTC.

The gene calls are TRBV2 and TRBJ2-7; D call uncertain. The germline V gene encodes CDR1 SNHLY and CDR2 FYNNEI. The CDR3 is 11 amino acids. V shed 9 bases and J shed 1 base, with 7 bases lying between them. The CDR3 DNA reads TGTGCCAGTCTTGAGTCCTACGAGCAGTACTTC. It is translated as CASLESYEQYF.

The V and J genes are TRBV6-1 and TRBJ2-7; 7 positions match TRBD1. J gave up 4 bases and V 3 bases, and 15 bases lay outside the gene matches. Germline CDR1 is MNHNS and CDR2 is SASEGT. This CDR3 region has 17 residues. The CDR3 region has the DNA TGTGCCAGCAGTGACGGACGACGGACAGGCAGACCTTACGAGCAGTACTTC. It specifies CASSDGRRTGRPYEQYF.

This clone was recorded a few times. The chain couples TRBV7-3 to TRBJ2-1; TRBD1 aligns across 12 bases. The CDR3 is 16 residues long. CDR1 and CDR2 from the germline V gene are SGHTA and FQGTGA. V lost 4 bases and J lost 7; bases outside the gene matches: 8. The CDR3 region has the DNA TGTGCCAGCAGCTCTTCCGGGACAGGGGGCCAAAATGAGCAGTTCTTC. Translated, it gives CASSSSGTGGQNEQFF.

The V and J genes are TRBV19 and TRBJ1-1; D is uncertain. Germline CDR1 is LNHDA and CDR2 is SQIVND (reference sequence). CDR3 length equals 15 residues. Trimming removed 5 bases at V and 0 bases at J, with 13 bases between. CDR3 protein: CASSSLSGLNTEAFF. The CDR3 bases are TGTGCCAGTAGTTCTCTGAGCGGTTTGAACACTGAAGCTTTCTTT.

The chain recombines TRBV7-8 with TRBJ1-2, with TRBD1 matching 7 bases. The CDR3 runs 13 residues. CDR1 is SGHVS and CDR2 is FQNEAQ in the germline V gene. The V gene end was trimmed by 3 bases and the J gene end by 6 bases; junction bases not matched to a gene: 4. CDR3: CASSFQGGDGYTF. DNA for the CDR3: TGTGCCAGCAGCTTCCAGGGGGGAGATGGCTACACCTTC.

This chain uses TRBV15 with TRBJ2-2; 7 nucleotides agree with TRBD2. CDR3 length: 17 residues. Germline lookup yields CDR1 LNHNV and CDR2 YYDKDF (reference sequence). V lost 1 base and J lost 5; bases outside the gene matches: 10. The chain's CDR3 is CATSRGVGGSGTGELFF. The CDR3 bases are TGTGCCACCAGCAGAGGCGTAGGCGGGAGTGGGACCGGGGAGCTGTTTTTT.

This clone was recorded a few times. The gene calls are TRBV28 and TRBJ1-5, with 7 bases lining up with TRBD1. CDR3 length equals 15 residues. Germline V gene data show CDR1 as MDHEN and CDR2 as SYDVKM. The V segment lost 7 bases and the J segment 3 bases; nucleotides outside the gene matches: 9. CDR3 in amino acids: CASIGGTAYNQPQHF. CDR3 in DNA: TGTGCCAGCATCGGCGGGACAGCCTACAATCAGCCCCAGCATTTT.

This sequence joins TRBV5-1 and TRBJ2-5; TRBD1 matches at 8 bases. Germline V gene sequence: CDR1 SGHRS, CDR2 YFSETQ. This CDR3 comprises 16 residues. With V trimmed by 7 bases and J by 2 bases, 13 bases remained unmatched. This CDR3 is CASGRQGQAQQETQYF. CDR3 coding DNA: TGCGCCAGCGGACGCCAGGGACAGGCCCAACAAGAGACCCAGTACTTC. Using reference TRBV5-1 and TRBJ2-5 for the parts outside the CDR3, the full variable domain is KAGVTQTPRYLIKTRGQQVTLSCSPISGHRSVSWYQQTPGQGLQFLFEYFSETQRNKGNFPGRFSGRQFSNSRSEMNVSTLELGDSALYLCASGRQGQAQQETQYFGPGTRLLVL.

The CDR3 sequence: CASSLGATAYEQYF. The CDR3 nucleotides are TGCGCCAGCAGCTTGGGCGCGACAGCCTACGAGCAGTACTTC. The chain joins TRBV5-1 to TRBJ2-7; perhaps TRBD1 as D (5 bases). Germline CDR1 is SGHRS and CDR2 is YFSETQ. The CDR3 is 14 residues long. V was pared by 0 bases and J by 2 bases, with 9 bases between. Full variable domain (outside the CDR3, taken from reference TRBV5-1 and TRBJ2-7): KAGVTQTPRYLIKTRGQQVTLSCSPISGHRSVSWYQQTPGQGLQFLFEYFSETQRNKGNFPGRFSGRQFSNSRSEMNVSTLELGDSALYLCASSLGATAYEQYFGPGTRLTVT.

The chain has TRBV6-5 and TRBJ2-7; TRBD1 might be the D (5 bases). Trimming removed 2 bases from V and 4 bases from J, with 12 bases in between. CDR1 is MNHEY, CDR2 SVGAGI, per germline. The CDR3 runs 14 residues. CDR3 in DNA: TGTGCCAGCAGTTACGGGCAGGGAACGTACGAGCAGTACTTC. Its protein is CASSYGQGTYEQYF.

This chain links TRBV9 with TRBJ1-2; 8 bases line up with TRBD1. Unmatched junction bases numbered 4, after V lost 4 bases and J lost 2 bases. CDR1 SGDLS and CDR2 YYNGEE come from the germline V gene. The CDR3 is 14 amino acids. CDR3 sequence reads: CASSPGTGNYGYTF. The DNA for the CDR3 is TGTGCCAGCAGCCCCGGGACAGGCAACTATGGCTACACCTTC.

The genes are TRBV19 and TRBJ2-7, with D uncertain. Germline CDR1 reads LNHDA; CDR2 reads SQIVND (reference sequence). V lost 0 bases and J lost 7, with 16 bases in between. There are 15 residues in the CDR3. The chain's CDR3 is CASSIDLGLKKEQYF. CDR3 in DNA: TGTGCCAGTAGTATAGATCTGGGCCTAAAGAAGGAGCAGTACTTC.

V is TRBV2 and J is TRBJ2-6, with D unresolved. V was trimmed by 9 bases and J by 8 bases, leaving 17 bases between them. The germline gives CDR1 SNHLY, CDR2 FYNNEI. The CDR3 covers 14 residues. CDR3 coding DNA: TGTGCCAGTAGCCTGGAGTCCCATCCCAACGTCCTGACTTTC. As protein: CASSLESHPNVLTF.